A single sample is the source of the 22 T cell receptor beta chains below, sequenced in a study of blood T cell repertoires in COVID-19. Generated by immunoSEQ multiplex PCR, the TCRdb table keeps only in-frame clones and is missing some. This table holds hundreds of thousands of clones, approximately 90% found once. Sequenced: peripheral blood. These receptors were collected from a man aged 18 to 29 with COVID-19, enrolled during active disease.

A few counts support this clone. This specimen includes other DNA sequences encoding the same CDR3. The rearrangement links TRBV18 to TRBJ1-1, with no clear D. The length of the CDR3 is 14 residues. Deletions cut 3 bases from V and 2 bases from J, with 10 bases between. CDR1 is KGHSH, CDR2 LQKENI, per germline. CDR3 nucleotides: TGTGCCAGCTCACCCACGGGGTTAAACACTGAAGCTTTCTTT. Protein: CASSPTGLNTEAFF.

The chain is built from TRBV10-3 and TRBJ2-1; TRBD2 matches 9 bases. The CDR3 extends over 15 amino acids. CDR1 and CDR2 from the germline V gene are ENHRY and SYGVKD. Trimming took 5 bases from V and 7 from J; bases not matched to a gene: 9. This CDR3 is CAISSQGLALNEQFF. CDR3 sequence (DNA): TGTGCCATCAGTAGCCAGGGACTAGCCCTGAATGAGCAGTTCTTC.

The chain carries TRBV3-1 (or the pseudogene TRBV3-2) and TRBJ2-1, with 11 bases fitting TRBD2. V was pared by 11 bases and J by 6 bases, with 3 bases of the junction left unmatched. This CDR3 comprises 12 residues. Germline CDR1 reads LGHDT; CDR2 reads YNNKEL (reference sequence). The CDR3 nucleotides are TGTGCCGTCACTAGCGGGGGCAATGAGCAGTTCTTC. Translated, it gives CAVTSGGNEQFF.

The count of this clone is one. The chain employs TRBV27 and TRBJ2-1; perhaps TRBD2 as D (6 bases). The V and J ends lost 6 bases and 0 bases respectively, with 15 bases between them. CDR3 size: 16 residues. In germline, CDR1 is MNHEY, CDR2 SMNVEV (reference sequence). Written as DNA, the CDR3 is TGTGCCAGCAGCCTCTTGGGGGGAAGCTCCTACAATGAGCAGTTCTTC. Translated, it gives CASSLLGGSSYNEQFF.

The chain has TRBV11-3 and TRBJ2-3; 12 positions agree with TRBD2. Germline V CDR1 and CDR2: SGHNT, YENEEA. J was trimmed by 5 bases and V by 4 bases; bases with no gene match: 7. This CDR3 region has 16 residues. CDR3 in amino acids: CASSSPSGGAEDTQYF. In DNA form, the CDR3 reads TGTGCCAGCAGCTCCCCTAGCGGGGGGGCCGAAGATACGCAGTATTTT.

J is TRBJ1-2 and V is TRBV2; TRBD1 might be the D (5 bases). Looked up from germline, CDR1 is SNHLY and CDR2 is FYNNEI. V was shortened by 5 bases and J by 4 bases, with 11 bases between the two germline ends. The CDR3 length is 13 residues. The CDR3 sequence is CASSLGDGYGYTF. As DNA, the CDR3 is TGTGCCAGCAGTCTAGGGGATGGCTATGGCTACACCTTC.

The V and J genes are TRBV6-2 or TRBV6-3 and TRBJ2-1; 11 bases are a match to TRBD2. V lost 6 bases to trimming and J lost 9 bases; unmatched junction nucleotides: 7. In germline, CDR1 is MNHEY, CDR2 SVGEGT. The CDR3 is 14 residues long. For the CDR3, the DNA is TGTGCCAGCAGCCGTACTAGCGGGAGTTTTGAGCAGTTCTTC. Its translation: CASSRTSGSFEQFF.

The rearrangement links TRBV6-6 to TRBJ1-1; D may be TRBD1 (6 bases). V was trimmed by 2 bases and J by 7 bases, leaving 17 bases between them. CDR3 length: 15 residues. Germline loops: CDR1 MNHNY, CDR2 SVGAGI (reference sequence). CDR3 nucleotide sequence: TGTGCCAGCAGTTACGGGGGGGCAGGCGCTTTTGAAGCTTTCTTT. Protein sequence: CASSYGGAGAFEAFF.

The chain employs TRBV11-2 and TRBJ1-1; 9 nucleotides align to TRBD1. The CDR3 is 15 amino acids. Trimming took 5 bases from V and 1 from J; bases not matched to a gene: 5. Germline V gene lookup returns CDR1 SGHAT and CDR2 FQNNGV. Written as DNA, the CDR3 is TGTGCCAGCAGCAACGGGACAGGGAGGAACACTGAAGCTTTCTTT. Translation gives CASSNGTGRNTEAFF.

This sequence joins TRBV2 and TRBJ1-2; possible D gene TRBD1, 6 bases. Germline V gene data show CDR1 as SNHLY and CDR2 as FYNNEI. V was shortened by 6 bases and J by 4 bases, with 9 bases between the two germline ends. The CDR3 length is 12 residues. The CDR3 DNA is TGTGCCAGCAGAACAGGGATCTATGGCTACACCTTC. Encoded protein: CASRTGIYGYTF.

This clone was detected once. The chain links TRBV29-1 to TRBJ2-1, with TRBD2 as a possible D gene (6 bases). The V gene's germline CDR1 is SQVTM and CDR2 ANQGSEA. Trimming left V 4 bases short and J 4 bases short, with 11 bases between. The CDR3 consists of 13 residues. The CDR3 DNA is TGCAGCGTTGCCAAGACTAGTTACAATGAGCAGTTCTTC. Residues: CSVAKTSYNEQFF.

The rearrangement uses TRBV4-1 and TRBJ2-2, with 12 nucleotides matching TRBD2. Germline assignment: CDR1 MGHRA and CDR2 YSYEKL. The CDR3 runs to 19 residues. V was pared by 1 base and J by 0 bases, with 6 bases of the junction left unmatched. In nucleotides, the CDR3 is TGCGCCAGCAGCCAAGTGTCGACTAGCGGGGGCCCGAACACCGGGGAGCTGTTTTTT. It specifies CASSQVSTSGGPNTGELFF.

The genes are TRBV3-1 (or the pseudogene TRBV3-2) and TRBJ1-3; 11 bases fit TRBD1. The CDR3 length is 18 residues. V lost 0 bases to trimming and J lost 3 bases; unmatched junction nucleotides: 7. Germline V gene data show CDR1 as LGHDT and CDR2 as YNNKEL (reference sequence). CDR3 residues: CASSQDGTGGDFGNTIYF. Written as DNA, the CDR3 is TGTGCCAGCAGCCAAGATGGGACAGGGGGAGACTTTGGAAACACCATATATTTT.

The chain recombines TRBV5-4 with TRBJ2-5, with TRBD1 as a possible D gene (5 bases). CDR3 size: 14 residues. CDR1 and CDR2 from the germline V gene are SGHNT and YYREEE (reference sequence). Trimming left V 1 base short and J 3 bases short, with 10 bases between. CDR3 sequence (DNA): TGTGCCAGCAGCTTGAATGACAGAAAAGAGACCCAGTACTTC. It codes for CASSLNDRKETQYF.

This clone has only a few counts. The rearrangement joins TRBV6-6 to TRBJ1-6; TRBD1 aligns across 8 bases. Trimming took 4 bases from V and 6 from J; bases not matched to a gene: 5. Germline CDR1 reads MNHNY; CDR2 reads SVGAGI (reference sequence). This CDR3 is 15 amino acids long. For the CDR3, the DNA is TGTGCCAGCAGTTTCGACAGGGGAGGTAATTCACCCCTCCACTTT. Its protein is CASSFDRGGNSPLHF.

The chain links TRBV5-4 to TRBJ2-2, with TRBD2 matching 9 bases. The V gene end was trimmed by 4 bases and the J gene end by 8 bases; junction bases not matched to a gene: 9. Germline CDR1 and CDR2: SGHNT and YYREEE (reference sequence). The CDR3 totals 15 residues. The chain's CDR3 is CASSALAGQFGELFF. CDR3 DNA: TGTGCCAGCAGCGCACTAGCGGGTCAGTTTGGGGAGCTGTTTTTT.

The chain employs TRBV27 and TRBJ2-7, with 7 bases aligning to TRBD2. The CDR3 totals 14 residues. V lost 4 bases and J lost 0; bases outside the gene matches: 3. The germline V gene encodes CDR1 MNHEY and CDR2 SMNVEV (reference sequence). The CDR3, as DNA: TGTGCCAGCAGTTCGATAGCGGGCTCCTACGAGCAGTACTTC. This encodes CASSSIAGSYEQYF.

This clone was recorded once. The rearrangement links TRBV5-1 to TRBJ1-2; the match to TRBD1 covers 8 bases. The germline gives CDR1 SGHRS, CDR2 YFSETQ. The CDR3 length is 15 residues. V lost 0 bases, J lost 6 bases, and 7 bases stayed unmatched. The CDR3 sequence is CASSLGLNRGDGYTF. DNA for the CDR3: TGCGCCAGCAGCTTGGGTTTGAACAGGGGGGATGGCTACACCTTC.

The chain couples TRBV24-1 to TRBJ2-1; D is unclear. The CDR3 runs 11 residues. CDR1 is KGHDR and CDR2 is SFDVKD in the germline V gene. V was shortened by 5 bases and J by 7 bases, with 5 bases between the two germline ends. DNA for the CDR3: TGTGCCACCAGTGTCATGAATGAGCAGTTCTTC. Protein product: CATSVMNEQFF.

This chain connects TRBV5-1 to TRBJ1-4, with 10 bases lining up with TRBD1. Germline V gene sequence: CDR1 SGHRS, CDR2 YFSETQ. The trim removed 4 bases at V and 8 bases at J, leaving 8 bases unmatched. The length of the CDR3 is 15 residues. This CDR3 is CASSLGGTGEEKLFF. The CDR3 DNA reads TGCGCCAGCAGCCTTGGCGGGACAGGGGAAGAAAAACTGTTTTTT.

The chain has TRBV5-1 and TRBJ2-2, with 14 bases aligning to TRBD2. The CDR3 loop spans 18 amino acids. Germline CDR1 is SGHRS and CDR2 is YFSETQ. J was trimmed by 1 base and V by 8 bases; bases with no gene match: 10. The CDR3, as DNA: TGCGCCAGTAAGAGGACTAGCGGGGGGAATCTGAACACCGGGGAGCTGTTTTTT. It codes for CASKRTSGGNLNTGELFF.

The CDR3 bases are TGTGCCAGCAGTTGGGGTGGACAGAATGAAGCTTTCTTT. Translating it yields CASSWGGQNEAFF. The chain combines TRBV12-3 or TRBV12-4 with TRBJ1-1, with TRBD1 as a possible D gene (6 bases). The CDR3 extends over 13 amino acids. V lost 4 bases to trimming and J lost 7 bases, with 13 bases between them.